The 30 T cell receptor beta chains below were found in one sample sequenced in a study of STAT5B mutations in CD4+ large granular lymphocyte leukemia. Only in-frame clones appear in the TCRdb table, and some are missing; sequencing was by immunoSEQ multiplex PCR. The table has fewer than 40,000 clones, more than 65% seen once. The sample was CD4+ T cells from blood buffy coats. These receptors were taken from a human donor in good health.

The DNA of the CDR3 is TGTGCCAGCAGCCCCCGGACAGGGAGTAACTATGGCTACACCTTC. Its protein product is CASSPRTGSNYGYTF. The V call is TRBV5-4, the J call TRBJ1-2; 8 positions match TRBD1. The CDR3 has 15 amino acids. The V segment lost 4 bases and the J segment 1 base; nucleotides outside the gene matches: 6. CDR1 and CDR2 from the germline V gene are SGHNT and YYREEE (reference sequence).

J is TRBJ1-1 and V is TRBV7-8; no clear D gene. Germline V CDR1 and CDR2: SGHVS, FQNEAQ. Trimming took 1 base from V and 1 from J, leaving 4 bases between them. This CDR3 is 13 amino acids long. CDR3 in DNA: TGTGCCAGCAGCTTAGTGGGGAACACTGAAGCTTTCTTT. Its protein is CASSLVGNTEAFF.

This rearrangement joins TRBV19 to TRBJ2-5; no clear D gene. V was clipped by 5 bases and J by 5 bases, with 18 bases between them. CDR3 length: 15 amino acids. Germline V lookup: CDR1 LNHDA, CDR2 SQIVND (reference sequence). The CDR3 region has the DNA TGTGCCAGTAGTGTTTCTCCAGGTACGGGCGAGACCCAGTACTTC. It yields the protein CASSVSPGTGETQYF.

The V call is TRBV11-2, the J call TRBJ1-2; D unclear. The CDR3 has 15 residues. CDR1 and CDR2 from the germline V gene are SGHAT and FQNNGV. V was clipped by 5 bases and J by 4 bases, with 17 bases between them. DNA of the CDR3: TGTGCCAGCAGCCCTGACCGGCAGTATTCCTATGGCTACACCTTC. Its translation: CASSPDRQYSYGYTF.

V is TRBV6-5 and J is TRBJ1-4, with 10 bases identical to TRBD1. V lost 0 bases and J lost 8; bases outside the gene matches: 3. CDR3 length: 15 residues. Germline V CDR1 and CDR2: MNHEY, SVGAGI. The CDR3 coding sequence is TGTGCCAGCAGTTACTCAGGGACAGGGGTCGAAAAACTGTTTTTT. It translates to CASSYSGTGVEKLFF.

The chain uses TRBV2 and TRBJ1-4; TRBD1 matches at 9 bases. J gave up 0 bases and V 7 bases, and 9 bases lay outside the gene matches. The germline V gene has CDR1 SNHLY and CDR2 FYNNEI. This CDR3 has 17 amino acids. CDR3 region: CASIWDRASTTNEKLFF. The CDR3 coding sequence is TGTGCCAGCATTTGGGACAGGGCCTCAACAACTAATGAAAAACTGTTTTTT.

The chain has TRBV6-5 and TRBJ2-7, with 9 nucleotides matching TRBD1. This CDR3 contains 16 residues. V was clipped by 0 bases and J by 2 bases; unmatched bases: 5. Germline V gene sequence: CDR1 MNHEY, CDR2 SVGAGI. The CDR3 region is CASSYSGQGFPYEQYF. CDR3 DNA sequence: TGTGCCAGCAGTTACTCGGGACAGGGTTTTCCCTACGAGCAGTACTTC.

The rearrangement links TRBV18 to TRBJ1-1; 8 positions match TRBD1. The CDR3 is 14 amino acids. The ends lost 3 bases at V and 1 base at J; junction bases unmatched: 1. Germline loops: CDR1 KGHSH, CDR2 LQKENI. CDR3 sequence reads: CASSPGQANTEAFF. The CDR3 DNA follows: TGTGCCAGCTCACCGGGACAGGCGAACACTGAAGCTTTCTTT.

The V call is TRBV25-1, the J call TRBJ2-7; a possible D gene is TRBD1 (6 bases). Germline V gene sequence: CDR1 MGHDK, CDR2 SYGVNS. V was clipped by 6 bases and J by 2 bases, with 14 bases between them. The CDR3 length is 14 residues. This chain's CDR3 is CASSRGHIPYEQYF. DNA of the CDR3: TGTGCCAGCAGCAGGGGCCATATACCCTACGAGCAGTACTTC.

The gene calls are TRBV18 and TRBJ2-1; 12 bases are shared with TRBD2. CDR3 size: 20 residues. With 4 bases clipped from V and 1 base from J, the junction kept 14 bases outside the gene matches. The germline gives CDR1 KGHSH, CDR2 LQKENI. The CDR3 DNA sequence: TGTGCCAGCTCACACCAATTCCTGACTCTAGCGGGGGGGTCCTACAATGAGCAGTTCTTC. It is translated as CASSHQFLTLAGGSYNEQFF.

The V gene is TRBV18, the J gene TRBJ2-7; D is possibly TRBD1 (5 bases). The germline V gene encodes CDR1 KGHSH and CDR2 LQKENI. The V end was cut by 3 bases, the J end by 7 bases, with 16 bases between. The CDR3 runs 14 residues. The CDR3 sequence: CASSPLDSAGEQYF. The CDR3, as DNA: TGTGCCAGCTCACCCCTCGACAGCGCAGGGGAGCAGTACTTC.

This sequence joins TRBV6-6 and TRBJ1-2; 8 nucleotides align to TRBD1. The CDR3 consists of 13 residues. Germline CDR1 and CDR2: MNHNY and SVGAGI (reference sequence). V was pared by 7 bases and J by 7 bases, with 8 bases of the junction left unmatched. CDR3 DNA sequence: TGTGCCAGCATCAGGGGACAGGAGCGTGGCTACACCTTC. Its translation is CASIRGQERGYTF.

The CDR3 bases are TGCGCCAGCAGCGATCAGATCGAAGCTTTCTTT. It encodes CASSDQIEAFF. This chain uses TRBV5-1 with TRBJ1-1; unclear D gene. The CDR3 contains 11 residues. Per germline, CDR1 SGHRS and CDR2 YFSETQ. Trimming cost V 4 bases and J 8 bases, with 9 bases left between them.

This chain links TRBV6-6 with TRBJ2-7; D is possibly TRBD1 (6 bases). Between the trimmed V and J ends, which lost 6 bases and 3 bases, there was a span of 9 bases. Germline V gene data show CDR1 as MNHNY and CDR2 as SVGAGI (reference sequence). CDR3 size: 12 residues. CDR3: CASRRDNYEQYF. The CDR3 DNA sequence: TGTGCCAGCAGACGGGACAACTACGAGCAGTACTTC.

The chain is built from TRBV5-4 and TRBJ1-1, with D possibly matching TRBD1 (5 bases). The CDR3 sequence is 16 residues long. Trimming removed 3 bases from V and 0 bases from J, with 15 bases in between. Germline V gene sequence: CDR1 SGHNT, CDR2 YYREEE (reference sequence). CDR3 in DNA: TGTGCCAGCAGCTGGGGGGATTCTCTTATGAACACTGAAGCTTTCTTT. Protein: CASSWGDSLMNTEAFF.

This sequence joins TRBV13 and TRBJ1-5; D is perhaps TRBD1 (6 bases). The CDR3 runs 17 residues. V dropped 1 base and J dropped 2 bases, with 15 bases sitting between them. Germline V gene data show CDR1 as PRHDT and CDR2 as FYEKMQ (reference sequence). The CDR3 coding sequence is TGTGCCAGCAGCTTAGAGGGGGGGGAGTTTGGCAATCAGCCCCAGCATTTT. Encoded protein: CASSLEGGEFGNQPQHF.

The chain uses TRBV13 and TRBJ2-7, with no clear D. Deletions cut 4 bases from V and 2 bases from J, with 15 bases between. The CDR3 sequence is 15 residues long. CDR1 is PRHDT and CDR2 is FYEKMQ in the germline V gene (reference sequence). The CDR3 spells CASSSQWAGTYEQYF. In DNA, the CDR3 is TGTGCCAGCAGCTCCCAGTGGGCAGGTACCTACGAGCAGTACTTC.

V is TRBV10-3 and J is TRBJ1-1; unclear D gene. This CDR3 has 12 residues. Germline values: CDR1 ENHRY, CDR2 SYGVKD. With 4 bases removed from V and 1 base from J, the gap between germline ends came to 4 bases. CDR3 region: CAISGTNTEAFF. The CDR3 DNA follows: TGTGCCATCAGTGGTACGAACACTGAAGCTTTCTTT.

V usage is TRBV7-6 and J usage is TRBJ2-3; the D is unclear. Per the germline V gene, CDR1 is SGHVS and CDR2 is FNYEAQ. V was pared by 0 bases and J by 2 bases, with 3 bases between. The CDR3 has 13 amino acids. CDR3 sequence (DNA): TGTGCCAGCAGCTTAGCGGTCACAGATACGCAGTATTTT. It translates to CASSLAVTDTQYF.

V and J are TRBV7-9 and TRBJ1-1, with D unclear. The germline V and J ends were trimmed by 2 bases and 0 bases, with 4 bases remaining between them. The CDR3 is 13 residues long. CDR1 is SEHNR, CDR2 FQNEAQ, per germline (reference sequence). For the CDR3, the DNA is TGTGCCAGCAGCTTATTGATGAACACTGAAGCTTTCTTT. It yields the protein CASSLLMNTEAFF. The complete variable domain, with remaining parts taken from reference TRBV7-9 and TRBJ1-1, reads DTGVSQNPRHKITKRGQNVTFRCDPISEHNRLYWYRQTLGQGPEFLTYFQNEAQLEKSRLLSDRFSAERPKGSFSTLEIQRTEQGDSAMYLCASSLLMNTEAFFGQGTRLTVV.

The chain joins TRBV30 to TRBJ2-1; tentatively, D is TRBD1 or TRBD2 (5 bases each). Per the germline V gene, CDR1 is GTSNPN and CDR2 is SVGIG (reference sequence). The CDR3 consists of 14 residues. The V and J ends lost 5 bases and 1 base respectively, with 12 bases between them. The CDR3 coding sequence is TGTGCCTGGCAGGGATGGGGGTCCTACAATGAGCAGTTCTTC. Residues: CAWQGWGSYNEQFF.

A few counts support this clone. The rearrangement joins TRBV19 to TRBJ1-1, with TRBD1 as a possible D gene (5 bases). The CDR3 runs 14 residues. Deletions cut 3 bases from V and 10 bases from J, with 18 bases between. Germline V gene data show CDR1 as LNHDA and CDR2 as SQIVND (reference sequence). The DNA of the CDR3 is TGTGCCAGTAGTATGGGAGTTGACAGCCCGAGAGCTTTCTTT. Translated, it gives CASSMGVDSPRAFF.

This clone has only a few counts. The chain uses TRBV19 and TRBJ2-7; D unresolved. The CDR3 contains 14 residues. Trimming left V 5 bases short and J 0 bases short, with 11 bases between. CDR1 is LNHDA and CDR2 is SQIVND in the germline V gene (reference sequence). This chain's CDR3 is CASSPRPTSYEQYF. The CDR3 coding sequence is TGTGCCAGTAGTCCCCGACCGACCTCCTACGAGCAGTACTTC. The full variable domain, completed using reference TRBV19 and TRBJ2-7, is DGGITQSPKYLFRKEGQNVTLSCEQNLNHDAMYWYRQDPGQGLRLIYYSQIVNDFQKGDIAEGYSVSREKKESFPLTVTSAQKNPTAFYLCASSPRPTSYEQYFGPGTRLTVT.

V usage is TRBV5-1 and J usage is TRBJ2-2, with TRBD1 identical over 7 bases. CDR3 length: 15 residues. Unmatched junction bases numbered 2, after V lost 2 bases and J lost 1 base. Germline V lookup: CDR1 SGHRS, CDR2 YFSETQ. CDR3 coding DNA: TGCGCCAGCAGCTTTCGGACAGGGAACACCGGGGAGCTGTTTTTT. Translating it yields CASSFRTGNTGELFF.

V and J are TRBV7-2 and TRBJ1-5, with TRBD1 matching 7 bases. Germline V CDR1 and CDR2: SGHTA, FQGNSA. The CDR3 contains 16 residues. The V segment lost 5 bases and the J segment 1 base; nucleotides outside the gene matches: 8. As DNA, the CDR3 is TGTGCCAGCAGCCTTACCGGGACAGCAAGCAATCAGCCCCAGCATTTT. Amino acid sequence: CASSLTGTASNQPQHF.

The chain is built from TRBV19 and TRBJ1-2; D remains ambiguous. Trimming cost V 3 bases and J 4 bases, with 15 bases left between them. The CDR3 runs to 15 residues. CDR1 is LNHDA and CDR2 is SQIVND in the germline V gene (reference sequence). CDR3 sequence (DNA): TGTGCCAGTAGTATCCCCGCCGGAAAAGGCTATGGCTACACCTTC. Translated, it gives CASSIPAGKGYGYTF.

The genes are TRBV7-2 and TRBJ1-1; no definite D call. Trimming cost V 6 bases and J 0 bases, with 5 bases left between them. Germline assignment: CDR1 SGHTA and CDR2 FQGNSA. The CDR3 has 12 residues. CDR3 residues: CASRRLNTEAFF. The CDR3 DNA sequence: TGTGCCAGCAGACGATTGAACACTGAAGCTTTCTTT.

On this clone itself: The same CDR3 can be traced to other DNA sequences in this sample. V gene TRBV6-1 combines with J gene TRBJ1-2, with no clear D. V gave up 3 bases and J gave up 8 bases, with 10 bases separating them. Germline-derived CDR1 and CDR2 are MNHNS and SASEGT. CDR3 size: 12 residues. DNA for the CDR3: TGTGCCAGCAGTGAGGGTGTTTACGGCTACACCTTC. Translating it yields CASSEGVYGYTF.

In nucleotides, the CDR3 is TGTGCCTGGAGTGTAGAAAGCGGGTATGGCTACACCTTC. This codes for CAWSVESGYGYTF. The J gene is TRBJ1-2, the V gene TRBV30, with D unclear. V was cut by 0 bases and J by 5 bases, with 10 bases left in between. Per germline, CDR1 GTSNPN and CDR2 SVGIG (reference sequence). This CDR3 has 13 amino acids. The variable domain in full, with the rest retrieved from reference TRBV30 and TRBJ1-2, is SQTIHQWPATLVQPVGSPLSLECTVEGTSNPNLYWYRQAAGRGLQLLFYSVGIGQISSEVPQNLSASRPQDRQFILSSKKLLLSDSGFYLCAWSVESGYGYTFGSGTRLTVV.

The gene calls are TRBV6-1 and TRBJ1-1; D might be TRBD1 (5 bases). Germline CDR1 MNHNS, CDR2 SASEGT. This CDR3 is 16 amino acids long. Trimming took off 1 base at V and 7 bases at J, with 19 bases between the two ends. CDR3 DNA sequence: TGTGCCAGCAGTGAAGAGGGGCGTAGAGGGCAAAGTGAAGCTTTCTTT. It codes for CASSEEGRRGQSEAFF.